This entry describes one T cell receptor (beta chain). No antigen is known for it. Uncontrolled infection, other autoimmune disease, pregnancy or lactation led to exclusion. From more than 9.5 ml of fresh peripheral blood, PBMCs were isolated. It was RNA transcripts that yielded the amplified TCR beta CDR3 regions. First-round RT-PCR of the TCR CDR3 relied on the HTBI primer set. TCRdb recomputed calls from the multiplex PCR reads with MiXCR, one row per CDR3 protein. The sample has approximately 400,000 distinct CDR3 sequences, approximately 15% seen once; the top ten hold approximately 11%. There are 14 residues in the CDR3. The germline V gene has CDR1 MDHEN and CDR2 SYDVKM. With V trimmed by 9 bases and J by 9 bases, 14 bases remained unmatched. The record originates from a study of T cells in Graves' hyperthyroidism and ophthalmopathy. Study results and caveats: In the blood, most expanded thyroid clonotypes above 0.001 appeared as well. Before onset, ophthalmopathy was predicted by the model a median roughly 6.8 months earlier.

Sequenced input: blood. This clonotype was sampled from a woman aged 55-70 years with Graves' hyperthyroidism. This chain connects TRBV28 to TRBJ2-3; 8 nucleotides match TRBD2. The CDR3 DNA is TGTGCCAGTCAAAACAGCGGGAGCCCCAGAACGCAGTATTTT. Amino acids: CASQNSGSPRTQYF.